This TCR beta chain is drawn from a study of early T cells in non-severe SARS-CoV-2 infection. From the 5' RACE reads, TCRdb called clonotypes with MiXCR, one entry per CDR3 protein. Found here are some 50,000 distinct CDR3 sequences, roughly 5.5% of them singletons; the top ten hold around 4.4%. Germline V gene data show CDR1 as SGHNT and CDR2 as YYREEE (reference sequence). The CDR3 runs to 14 residues. Trimming left V 4 bases short and J 7 bases short, with 15 bases between. This clonotype was counted at least ten times. The clonotype was recovered from an adult who was a healthcare worker with PCR-confirmed SARS-CoV-2 infection or an uninfected control (not recorded which). The specimen was whole blood. The chain combines TRBV5-4 with TRBJ2-4; the D gene is possibly TRBD1 (6 bases). Here the CDR3 DNA reads TGTGCCAGCAGCCTCCCAACAGGGCCGAACATTCAGTACTTC. Its protein is CASSLPTGPNIQYF.